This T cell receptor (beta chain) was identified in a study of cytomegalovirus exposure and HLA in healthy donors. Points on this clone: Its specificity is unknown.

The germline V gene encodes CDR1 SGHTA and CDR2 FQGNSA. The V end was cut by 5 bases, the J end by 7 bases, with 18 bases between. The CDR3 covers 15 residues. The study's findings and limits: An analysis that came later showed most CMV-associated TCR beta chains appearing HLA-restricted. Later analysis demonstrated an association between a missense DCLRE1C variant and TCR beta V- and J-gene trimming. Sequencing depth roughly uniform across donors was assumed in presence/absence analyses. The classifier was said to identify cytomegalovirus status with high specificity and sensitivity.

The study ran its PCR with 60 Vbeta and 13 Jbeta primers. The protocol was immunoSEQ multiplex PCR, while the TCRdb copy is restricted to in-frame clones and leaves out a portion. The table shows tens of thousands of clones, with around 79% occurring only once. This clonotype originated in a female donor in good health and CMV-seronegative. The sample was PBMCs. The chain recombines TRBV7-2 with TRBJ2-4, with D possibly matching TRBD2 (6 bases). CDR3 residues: CASSPRAGIGNIQYF. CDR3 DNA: TGTGCCAGCAGCCCGCGTGCGGGGATAGGCAACATTCAGTACTTC.